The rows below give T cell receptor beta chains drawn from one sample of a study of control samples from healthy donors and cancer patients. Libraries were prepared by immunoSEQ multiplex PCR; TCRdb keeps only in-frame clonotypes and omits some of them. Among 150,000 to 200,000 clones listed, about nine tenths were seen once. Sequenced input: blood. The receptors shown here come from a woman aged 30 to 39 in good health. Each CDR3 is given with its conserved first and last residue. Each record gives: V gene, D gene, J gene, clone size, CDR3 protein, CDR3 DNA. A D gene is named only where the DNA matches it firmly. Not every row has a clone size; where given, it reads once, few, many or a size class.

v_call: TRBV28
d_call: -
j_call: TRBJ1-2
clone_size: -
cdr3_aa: CASSLLFLDRSRGYTF
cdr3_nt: TGTGCCAGCAGTTTATTATTCCTCGACAGGTCGAGGGGCTACACCTTC

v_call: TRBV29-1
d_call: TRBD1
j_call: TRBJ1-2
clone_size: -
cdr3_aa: CSVEDQDRALYGYTF
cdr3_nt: TGCAGCGTTGAAGACCAAGACAGGGCTCTCTATGGCTACACCTTC

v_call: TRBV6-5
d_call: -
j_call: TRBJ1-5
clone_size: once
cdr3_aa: CASSYSWEVSNQPQHF
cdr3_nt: TGTGCCAGCAGTTACTCGTGGGAGGTTAGCAATCAGCCCCAGCATTTT

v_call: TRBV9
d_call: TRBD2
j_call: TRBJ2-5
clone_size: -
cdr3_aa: CASSDLAGGETQYF
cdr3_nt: TGTGCCAGCAGCGACCTAGCGGGAGGTGAGACCCAGTACTTC

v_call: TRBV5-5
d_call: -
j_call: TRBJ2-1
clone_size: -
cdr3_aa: CASSLGKRSSYNEQFF
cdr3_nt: TGTGCCAGCAGCTTAGGGAAACGGAGCTCCTACAATGAGCAGTTCTTC

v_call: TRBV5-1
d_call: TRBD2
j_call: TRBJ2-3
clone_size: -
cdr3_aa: CASSILAGSDTQYF
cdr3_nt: TGCGCCAGCAGCATACTAGCGGGGTCAGATACGCAGTATTTT

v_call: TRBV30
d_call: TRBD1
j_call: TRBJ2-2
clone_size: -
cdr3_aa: CAWRPDRGRTGELFF
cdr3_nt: TGTGCCTGGAGGCCGGACAGGGGGCGTACCGGGGAGCTGTTTTTT

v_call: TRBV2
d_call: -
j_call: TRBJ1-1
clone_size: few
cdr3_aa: CASSEALRNTEAFF
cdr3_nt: TGTGCCAGCAGTGAAGCGCTTCGGAACACTGAAGCTTTCTTT

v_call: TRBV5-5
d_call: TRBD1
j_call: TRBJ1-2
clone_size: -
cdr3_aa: CASSWGTGEYGYTF
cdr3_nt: TGTGCCAGCAGCTGGGGGACAGGGGAGTATGGCTACACCTTC

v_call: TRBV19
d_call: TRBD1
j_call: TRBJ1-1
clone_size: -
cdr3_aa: CASSIGQERTEAFF
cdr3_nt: TGTGCCAGTAGTATTGGACAGGAGCGCACTGAAGCTTTCTTT

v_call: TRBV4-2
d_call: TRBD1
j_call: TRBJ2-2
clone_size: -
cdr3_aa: CASSRGTGDTGELFF
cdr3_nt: TGTGCCAGCAGCCGGGGGACAGGCGACACCGGGGAGCTGTTTTTT

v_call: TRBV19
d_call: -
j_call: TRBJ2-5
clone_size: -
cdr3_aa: CASSIDGDTQETQYF
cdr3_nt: TGTGCCAGTAGTATAGATGGGGACACCCAAGAGACCCAGTACTTC

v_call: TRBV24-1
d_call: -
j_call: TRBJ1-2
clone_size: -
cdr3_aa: CATSDLWTDNGYTF
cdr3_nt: TGTGCCACCAGTGATTTATGGACAGATAATGGCTACACCTTC

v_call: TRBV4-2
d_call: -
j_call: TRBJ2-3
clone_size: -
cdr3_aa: CASSQGRDTDTQYF
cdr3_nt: TGTGCCAGCAGCCAAGGACGGGACACAGATACGCAGTATTTT

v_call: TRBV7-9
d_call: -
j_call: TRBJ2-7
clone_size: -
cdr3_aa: CASSKPGYEQYF
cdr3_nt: TGTGCCAGCAGCAAACCCGGATACGAGCAGTACTTC

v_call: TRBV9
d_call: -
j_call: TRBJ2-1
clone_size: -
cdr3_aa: CASSVGSENEQFF
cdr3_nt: TGTGCCAGCAGCGTAGGATCGGAAAATGAGCAGTTCTTC

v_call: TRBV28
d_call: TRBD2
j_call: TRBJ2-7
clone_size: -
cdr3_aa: CASNRLAGTYEQYF
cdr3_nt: TGTGCCAGCAACCGACTAGCGGGGACCTACGAGCAGTACTTC

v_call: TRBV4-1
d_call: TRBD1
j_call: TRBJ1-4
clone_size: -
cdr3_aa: CASSLGGTGREKLFF
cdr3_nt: TGCGCCAGCAGCCTCGGCGGGACAGGGAGGGAAAAACTGTTTTTT

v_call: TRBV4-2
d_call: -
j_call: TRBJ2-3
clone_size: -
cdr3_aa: CASSQRTGSTDTQYF
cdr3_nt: TGTGCCAGCAGCCAAAGAACAGGGTCGACAGATACGCAGTATTTT

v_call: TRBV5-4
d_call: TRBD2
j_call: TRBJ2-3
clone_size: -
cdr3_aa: CASSLGLAPTDTQYF
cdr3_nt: TGTGCCAGCAGCTTGGGACTAGCCCCCACAGATACGCAGTATTTT

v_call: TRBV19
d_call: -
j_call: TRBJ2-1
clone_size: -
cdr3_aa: CASSIGTVYNEQFF
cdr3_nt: TGTGCCAGTAGTATAGGGACAGTATACAATGAGCAGTTCTTC

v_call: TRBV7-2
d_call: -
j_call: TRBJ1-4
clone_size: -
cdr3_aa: CASSPGATGEKLFF
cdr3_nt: TGTGCCAGCAGCCCGGGGGCGACGGGCGAAAAACTGTTTTTT

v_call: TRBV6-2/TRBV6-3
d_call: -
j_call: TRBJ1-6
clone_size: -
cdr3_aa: CASSYRTGNSPLHF
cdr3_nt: TGTGCCAGCAGTTATAGGACGGGGAATTCACCCCTCCACTTT

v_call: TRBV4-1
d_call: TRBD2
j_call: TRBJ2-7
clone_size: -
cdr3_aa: CASRQGLAGVYEQYF
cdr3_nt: TGCGCCAGCAGACAGGGACTAGCGGGAGTCTACGAGCAGTACTTC

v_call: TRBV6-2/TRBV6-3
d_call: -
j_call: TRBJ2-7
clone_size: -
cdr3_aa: CASSYGLGGGLPSYEQYF
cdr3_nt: TGTGCCAGCAGTTACGGGTTGGGGGGAGGACTTCCATCCTACGAGCAGTACTTC

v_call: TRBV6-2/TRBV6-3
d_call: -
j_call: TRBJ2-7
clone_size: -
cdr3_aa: CASSYSEGAYEQYF
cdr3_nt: TGTGCCAGCAGTTATTCGGAAGGGGCATACGAGCAGTACTTC

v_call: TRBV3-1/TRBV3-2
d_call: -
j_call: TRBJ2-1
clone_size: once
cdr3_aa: CASSQKGGNSYNEQFF
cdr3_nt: TGTGCCAGCAGCCAAAAAGGGGGGAACTCCTACAATGAGCAGTTCTTC

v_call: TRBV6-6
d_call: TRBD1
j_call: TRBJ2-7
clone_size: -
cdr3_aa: CASSYTGAYEQYF
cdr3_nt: TGTGCCAGCAGTTACACAGGGGCCTACGAGCAGTACTTC

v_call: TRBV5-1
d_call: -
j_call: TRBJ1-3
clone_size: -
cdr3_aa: CASSSRSGNTIYF
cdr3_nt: TGCGCCAGCAGCTCCCGGTCTGGAAACACCATATATTTT

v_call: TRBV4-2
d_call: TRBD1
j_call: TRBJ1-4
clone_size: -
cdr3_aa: CASSQQTIQGAEKLFF
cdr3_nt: TGTGCCAGCAGCCAACAAACCATACAGGGGGCGGAAAAACTGTTTTTT

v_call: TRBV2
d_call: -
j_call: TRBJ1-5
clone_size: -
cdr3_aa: CASSDRPRGNQPQHF
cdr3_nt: TGTGCCAGCAGTGACAGACCCAGGGGCAATCAGCCCCAGCATTTT

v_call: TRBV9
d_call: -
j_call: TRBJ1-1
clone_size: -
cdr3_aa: CASSPQGNTEAFF
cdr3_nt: TGTGCCAGCAGCCCCCAGGGGAACACTGAAGCTTTCTTT

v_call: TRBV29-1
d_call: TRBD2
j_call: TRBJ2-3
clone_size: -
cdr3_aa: CSVEAYGKTSGGALDTQYF
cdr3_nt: TGCAGCGTTGAAGCGTACGGTAAAACTAGCGGGGGGGCCCTAGATACGCAGTATTTT

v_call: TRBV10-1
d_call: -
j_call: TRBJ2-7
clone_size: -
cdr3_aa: CASSGSTHYEQYF
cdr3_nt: TGCGCCAGCAGTGGGTCTACCCACTACGAGCAGTACTTC

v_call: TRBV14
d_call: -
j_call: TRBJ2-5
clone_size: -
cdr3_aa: CASSQRKTQYF
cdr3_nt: TGTGCCAGCAGCCAAAGGAAGACCCAGTACTTC

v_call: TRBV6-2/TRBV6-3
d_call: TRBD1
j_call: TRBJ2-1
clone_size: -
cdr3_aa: CASSWGDRDYNEQFF
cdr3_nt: TGTGCCAGCAGTTGGGGGGACAGGGACTACAATGAGCAGTTCTTC

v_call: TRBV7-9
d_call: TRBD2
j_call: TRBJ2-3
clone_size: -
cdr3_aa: CASSSTSGRSDTQYF
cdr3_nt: TGTGCCAGCAGCAGCACTAGCGGGAGGTCAGATACGCAGTATTTT

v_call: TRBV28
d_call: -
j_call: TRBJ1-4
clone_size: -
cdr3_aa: CASSLRVGSEKLFF
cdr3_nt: TGTGCCAGCAGTTTAAGGGTAGGGTCTGAAAAACTGTTTTTT

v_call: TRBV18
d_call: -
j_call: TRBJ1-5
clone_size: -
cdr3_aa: CASSPFGLGNQPQHF
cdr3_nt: TGTGCCAGCTCACCATTTGGACTGGGAAATCAGCCCCAGCATTTT

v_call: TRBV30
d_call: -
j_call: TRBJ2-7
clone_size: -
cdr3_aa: CAWSVPHRAYEQYF
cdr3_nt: TGTGCCTGGAGTGTACCGCACAGGGCCTACGAGCAGTACTTC

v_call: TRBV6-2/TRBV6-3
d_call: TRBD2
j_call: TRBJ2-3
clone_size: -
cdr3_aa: CASSDAGGPSDTQYF
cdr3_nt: TGTGCCAGCAGTGACGCGGGGGGGCCCTCAGATACGCAGTATTTT

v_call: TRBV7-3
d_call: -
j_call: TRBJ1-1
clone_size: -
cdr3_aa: CASSPRGGDTEAFF
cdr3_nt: TGTGCCAGCAGCCCCCGCGGAGGGGACACTGAAGCTTTCTTT

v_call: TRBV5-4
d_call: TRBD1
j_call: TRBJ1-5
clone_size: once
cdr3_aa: CASSLGQGSNQPQHF
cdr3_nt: TGTGCCAGCAGCTTGGGACAGGGGAGCAATCAGCCCCAGCATTTT

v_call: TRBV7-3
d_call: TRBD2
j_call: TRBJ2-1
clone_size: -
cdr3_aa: CASSLRPAGGRHEQFF
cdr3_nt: TGTGCCAGCAGCTTAAGGCCAGCGGGAGGGCGACATGAGCAGTTCTTC

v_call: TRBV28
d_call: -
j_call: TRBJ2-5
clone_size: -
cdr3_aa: CASSLQGPETQYF
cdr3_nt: TGTGCCAGCAGTTTACAGGGGCCAGAGACCCAGTACTTC